Following are 25 T cell receptor beta chains from one sample sequenced in a study of cytomegalovirus exposure and HLA in healthy donors. This PCR relied on a set of 60 Vbeta primers and 13 Jbeta primers. Method: immunoSEQ multiplex PCR; TCRdb's copy keeps in-frame clones and lacks some. This sample yields about 160,000 clones, of which about 85% are seen a single time; approximately 2% belongs to the top ten. The material sequenced was PBMCs. The receptors were sampled from a man between 18 and 35 years old in good health and CMV-seropositive.

This clone was counted a single time. The V call is TRBV7-2, the J call TRBJ1-1; the D is unclear. Trimming took off 1 base at V and 7 bases at J, with 13 bases between the two ends. In germline, CDR1 is SGHTA, CDR2 FQGNSA. The CDR3 covers 14 residues. The CDR3 here is CASSLEAGPGEAFF. In DNA form, the CDR3 reads TGTGCCAGCAGCTTAGAAGCGGGCCCGGGTGAAGCTTTCTTT.

CDR3 sequence reads: CASTQPPAGRGINNEQFF. The CDR3 DNA is TGTGCCAGCACCCAACCCCCCGCAGGGCGGGGAATCAACAATGAGCAGTTCTTC. This rearrangement joins TRBV7-8 to TRBJ2-1; tentative D call: TRBD2 (6 bases). The CDR3 is made up of 18 amino acids. Germline values: CDR1 SGHVS, CDR2 FQNEAQ. The V end was cut by 7 bases, the J end by 5 bases, with 27 bases between.

The CDR3 region is CAISESGGNEQFF. The CDR3 nucleotides read TGTGCCATCAGTGAGTCAGGAGGCAATGAGCAGTTCTTC. V usage is TRBV10-3 and J usage is TRBJ2-1, with TRBD2 as a possible D gene (5 bases). CDR3 length: 13 residues. V was clipped by 0 bases and J by 6 bases, with 6 bases between them. Germline V gene data show CDR1 as ENHRY and CDR2 as SYGVKD.

The genes are TRBV6-8 and TRBJ2-5; 12 bases are shared with TRBD2. The CDR3 runs 14 residues. Unmatched junction bases numbered 3, after V lost 6 bases and J lost 4 bases. Germline-derived CDR1 and CDR2 are MNHGY and SAAAGT. CDR3 sequence reads: CASSPSGGAETQYF. The DNA for the CDR3 is TGTGCCAGCAGCCCTAGCGGGGGGGCAGAGACCCAGTACTTC.

The chain uses TRBV6-5 and TRBJ2-1, with D possibly being TRBD1 (5 bases). This CDR3 is built from 14 residues. V lost 2 bases, J lost 4 bases, and 9 bases lay in between. Looked up from germline, CDR1 is MNHEY and CDR2 is SVGAGI. Here the CDR3 reads CASSYQGNYNEQFF. The DNA for the CDR3 is TGTGCCAGCAGTTACCAGGGCAATTACAATGAGCAGTTCTTC.

The chain combines TRBV2 with TRBJ2-7; 8 bases map to TRBD2. Germline V gives CDR1 SNHLY, CDR2 FYNNEI. J lost 2 bases, V lost 4 bases, and 7 bases had no gene match. CDR3 length: 15 residues. The CDR3 here is CASSVGLDPPYEQYF. As DNA, the CDR3 is TGTGCCAGCAGTGTGGGACTAGACCCCCCCTACGAGCAGTACTTC.

The V and J genes are TRBV5-6 and TRBJ2-7; 10 bases match TRBD2. The V and J ends lost 4 bases and 2 bases, in that order; junction bases with no gene match: 3. In germline, CDR1 is SGHDT, CDR2 YYEEEE. The CDR3 extends over 14 amino acids. In DNA form, the CDR3 reads TGTGCCAGCAGCATCCTAGCGGGGGCCTACGAGCAGTACTTC. The encoded protein is CASSILAGAYEQYF.

The V call is TRBV19, the J call TRBJ2-3; D might be TRBD2 (5 bases). The germline V gene encodes CDR1 LNHDA and CDR2 SQIVND (reference sequence). This CDR3 contains 15 residues. Trimming shortened V by 5 bases and J by 5 bases, and 17 bases separated the two germline ends. The DNA of the CDR3 is TGTGCCAGTAGTCTCTCGAGCGGAGTGAGAGATACGCAGTATTTT. It yields the protein CASSLSSGVRDTQYF.

The V call is TRBV30, the J call TRBJ1-1; 7 bases are shared with TRBD1. The V segment lost 0 bases and the J segment 3 bases; nucleotides outside the gene matches: 19. Germline assignment: CDR1 GTSNPN and CDR2 SVGIG (reference sequence). The length of the CDR3 is 19 residues. CDR3 amino acids: CAWSVQFVPPGGLYTEAFF. The DNA for the CDR3 is TGTGCCTGGAGTGTACAATTCGTCCCGCCAGGGGGATTGTACACTGAAGCTTTCTTT.

V gene TRBV5-1 combines with J gene TRBJ1-3; D perhaps matches TRBD1 (6 bases). The V end lost 0 bases, the J end lost 1 base, and 8 bases lay between the germline ends. The CDR3 is 15 residues long. The germline gives CDR1 SGHRS, CDR2 YFSETQ. In DNA form, the CDR3 reads TGCGCCAGCAGCTTGGACGGGACATCTGGAAACACCATATATTTT. Translated: CASSLDGTSGNTIYF.

This clone was detected only a few times. The V call is TRBV18, the J call TRBJ2-2, with a possible D match to TRBD1 (6 bases). Trimming shortened V by 8 bases and J by 2 bases, and 12 bases separated the two germline ends. CDR1 is KGHSH, CDR2 LQKENI, per germline. There are 14 residues in the CDR3. The CDR3 sequence is CASTRGHNTGELFF. The DNA for the CDR3 is TGTGCCAGCACCAGGGGACACAACACCGGGGAGCTGTTTTTT.

Concerning this clone itself: The junction shows a germline mismatch at one end, possibly a read error. The chain carries TRBV7-8 and TRBJ2-4; D may be TRBD2 (5 bases). This CDR3 has 16 amino acids. Per germline, CDR1 SGHVS and CDR2 FQNEAQ. CDR3 DNA: TGTGCCAGCAGCTTTGATGGGCCTCTAGCCAAAAACAGTCAGTACTTC. Residues: CASSFDGPLAKNSQYF.

This sequence joins TRBV13 and TRBJ2-3, with 10 positions matching TRBD2. The CDR3 is 16 amino acids. Germline trimming cut 4 bases from V and 3 bases from J; bases unmatched to any gene: 7. The germline gives CDR1 PRHDT, CDR2 FYEKMQ (reference sequence). The CDR3 region is CASSSASGGPTDTQYF. CDR3 in DNA: TGTGCCAGCAGCTCCGCTAGCGGGGGTCCTACAGATACGCAGTATTTT.

This clone was detected only once. This rearrangement joins TRBV4-1 to TRBJ1-2; D call uncertain. Trimming shortened V by 4 bases and J by 1 base, and 7 bases separated the two germline ends. The CDR3 is 13 residues long. Germline CDR1 is MGHRA and CDR2 is YSYEKL. CDR3 DNA: TGCGCCAGCAGCCCGCAGGATAACTATGGCTACACCTTC. The encoded protein is CASSPQDNYGYTF.

The chain recombines TRBV7-6 with TRBJ2-1; 13 nucleotides match TRBD2. This CDR3 spans 17 amino acids. CDR1 is SGHVS and CDR2 is FNYEAQ in the germline V gene. Trimming at V came to 1 base and at J to 5 bases, leaving 5 bases not matched to a gene. The CDR3 DNA sequence: TGTGCCAGCAGCTTAGACGGACTAGCGGGGGCCCACAATGAGCAGTTCTTC. Translation gives CASSLDGLAGAHNEQFF.

Worth noting for this clone: Distinct nucleotide sequences in the sample also encode this CDR3. The CDR3 reads CASSGDPSGVQETQYF. Here the CDR3 DNA reads TGTGCCAGCAGCGGTGACCCTAGCGGCGTACAAGAGACCCAGTACTTC. V is TRBV9 and J is TRBJ2-5; 7 nucleotides agree with TRBD2. The CDR3 length is 16 residues. J was trimmed by 2 bases and V by 3 bases; bases with no gene match: 10. Per germline, CDR1 SGDLS and CDR2 YYNGEE.

This chain uses TRBV9 with TRBJ2-7; 9 positions agree with TRBD2. The germline V gene has CDR1 SGDLS and CDR2 YYNGEE. Losses at the gene ends were 4 bases for V and 3 bases for J; bases not matched to a gene: 8. The CDR3 runs 15 residues. This CDR3 is CASSPGSGGFYEQYF. The CDR3 coding sequence is TGTGCCAGCAGCCCCGGAAGCGGGGGGTTCTACGAGCAGTACTTC. Using reference TRBV9 and TRBJ2-7 for the parts outside the CDR3, the full variable domain is DSGVTQTPKHLITATGQRVTLRCSPRSGDLSVYWYQQSLDQGLQFLIQYYNGEERAKGNILERFSAQQFPDLHSELNLSSLELGDSALYFCASSPGSGGFYEQYFGPGTRLTVT.

The CDR3 nucleotides are TGTGCCAGTAGCCCAGCCTGGGAGGTCTACGAGCAGTACTTC. Translation: CASSPAWEVYEQYF. This chain links TRBV19 with TRBJ2-7; D might be TRBD2 (6 bases). The CDR3 spans 14 residues. V shed 6 bases and J shed 3 bases, with 15 bases lying between them. Per the germline V gene, CDR1 is LNHDA and CDR2 is SQIVND (reference sequence).

The V gene is TRBV4-1, the J gene TRBJ2-1, with no clear D. V dropped 4 bases and J dropped 8 bases, with 6 bases sitting between them. Germline CDR1 and CDR2: MGHRA and YSYEKL. This CDR3 has 11 residues. The CDR3 coding sequence is TGCGCCAGCAGCCGGAGCGATGAGCAGTTCTTC. It yields the protein CASSRSDEQFF.

J is TRBJ2-2 and V is TRBV5-4; possibly TRBD1 for D (6 bases). The CDR3 is 15 residues long. V shed 0 bases and J shed 6 bases, with 12 bases lying between them. Germline loops: CDR1 SGHNT, CDR2 YYREEE (reference sequence). CDR3 bases: TGTGCCAGCAGCTTGGACAGGGTTAAAGCCGGGGAGCTGTTTTTT. This encodes CASSLDRVKAGELFF.

In its sample, this clone was seen once. The CDR3 here is CASSPGTGLNTEAFF. CDR3 bases: TGTGCCAGCAGCCCAGGGACAGGTTTGAACACTGAAGCTTTCTTT. The chain has TRBV9 and TRBJ1-1; 8 nucleotides agree with TRBD1. Germline loops: CDR1 SGDLS, CDR2 YYNGEE. This CDR3 spans 15 amino acids. The trim removed 4 bases at V and 0 bases at J, leaving 5 bases unmatched.

The V and J genes are TRBV5-1 and TRBJ2-1, with 8 positions matching TRBD2. The V gene end was trimmed by 0 bases and the J gene end by 8 bases; junction bases not matched to a gene: 10. The CDR3 extends over 16 amino acids. CDR1 is SGHRS, CDR2 YFSETQ, per germline. The CDR3 region is CASSLAERGSLDEQFF. The CDR3 DNA follows: TGCGCCAGCAGCTTGGCCGAGCGGGGGAGCTTGGATGAGCAGTTCTTC. Together with reference TRBV5-1 and TRBJ2-1, the CDR3 gives the full variable domain: KAGVTQTPRYLIKTRGQQVTLSCSPISGHRSVSWYQQTPGQGLQFLFEYFSETQRNKGNFPGRFSGRQFSNSRSEMNVSTLELGDSALYLCASSLAERGSLDEQFFGPGTRLTVL.

The chain combines TRBV30 with TRBJ1-6; D is undetermined. The CDR3 is made up of 13 amino acids. CDR1 and CDR2 (germline): GTSNPN, SVGIG (reference sequence). V lost 3 bases to trimming and J lost 7 bases, with 10 bases between them. The CDR3 sequence is CAWRKESNSPLHF. CDR3 nucleotide sequence: TGTGCCTGGAGAAAGGAGTCAAATTCACCCCTCCACTTT.

V usage is TRBV29-1 and J usage is TRBJ1-1; D unresolved. Per the germline V gene, CDR1 is SQVTM and CDR2 is ANQGSEA. The CDR3 consists of 13 residues. Trimming removed 4 bases from V and 0 bases from J, with 9 bases in between. CDR3 loop: CSVVGRMNTEAFF. CDR3 sequence (DNA): TGCAGCGTTGTCGGCAGGATGAACACTGAAGCTTTCTTT.

This chain joins TRBV11-2 and TRBJ2-1; 9 bases line up with TRBD2. The V gene's germline CDR1 is SGHAT and CDR2 FQNNGV. Germline trimming cut 5 bases from V and 4 bases from J; bases unmatched to any gene: 6. This CDR3 comprises 15 residues. The CDR3 sequence is CASSISGGQYNEQFF. Here the CDR3 DNA reads TGTGCCAGCAGCATTAGCGGGGGCCAATACAATGAGCAGTTCTTC.